The sequence of this TCR beta chain was determined in a study of Ad26.COV2.S vaccination and SARS-CoV-2 variants. Study-wide results and caveats: Vaccinees and placebo recipients showed similar non-spike TCR breadth.

Germline CDR1 LGHDT, CDR2 YNNKEL (reference sequence). CDR3 length: 17 amino acids. J lost 6 bases, V lost 0 bases, and 11 bases had no gene match. Treatment here: approximately 18 received Ad26.COV2.S at low or high dose, single or two shots; several received placebo; per-sample allocation not given. Sample collection was performed on day 63 after the first vaccine or placebo injection. This clone was recorded once. The antigen is unknown. Sequencing was performed with immunoSEQ multiplex PCR; in TCRdb, only in-frame clones are kept and a portion is missing. The sample has more than 300,000 clones; 75% to 90% are singletons.

The sample here was peripheral blood, taken in a trial of Ad26.COV2.S vaccine versus placebo. This receptor was identified in a person aged 18-60 years who received the Ad26.COV2.S COVID-19 vaccine or a placebo. The V gene is TRBV3-1 (or the pseudogene TRBV3-2), the J gene TRBJ2-3; TRBD1 matches at 8 bases. CDR3 nucleotides: TGTGCCAGCAGCCAAGATCGGTTCCAGGGGGCGCTGGATACGCAGTATTTT. Residues: CASSQDRFQGALDTQYF.